A single sample gave rise to the 12 T cell receptor beta chains below, sequenced in a study of cytomegalovirus exposure and HLA in healthy donors. A multiplex PCR was run with 60 Vbeta primers and 13 Jbeta primers. The repertoire was sequenced with immunoSEQ multiplex PCR; TCRdb's copy has only in-frame clones and lacks some. The sample yields some 66,000 clones, over 70% seen once. Sequencing was done on a sample of PBMCs. Source of these receptors: a man aged 55 to 70 in good health and CMV-seropositive.

The V and J genes are TRBV9 and TRBJ1-2; D is uncertain. Germline V gene data show CDR1 as SGDLS and CDR2 as YYNGEE. This CDR3 spans 12 amino acids. Trimming shortened V by 4 bases and J by 13 bases, and 17 bases separated the two germline ends. The CDR3 nucleotides read TGTGCCAGCAGCCTACCGGGTCTCCCTTCCACCTTC. Its translation is CASSLPGLPSTF.

This sequence joins TRBV19 and TRBJ2-1; TRBD2 matches 9 bases. The CDR3 has 15 amino acids. CDR1 is LNHDA, CDR2 SQIVND, per germline (reference sequence). The V gene end was trimmed by 4 bases and the J gene end by 2 bases; junction bases not matched to a gene: 3. The CDR3 is CASSNRGGAYNEQFF. CDR3 bases: TGTGCCAGTAGTAACCGCGGGGGGGCCTACAATGAGCAGTTCTTC. Together with reference TRBV19 and TRBJ2-1, the CDR3 gives the full variable domain: DGGITQSPKYLFRKEGQNVTLSCEQNLNHDAMYWYRQDPGQGLRLIYYSQIVNDFQKGDIAEGYSVSREKKESFPLTVTSAQKNPTAFYLCASSNRGGAYNEQFFGPGTRLTVL.

The rearrangement joins TRBV2 to TRBJ2-2; a weak D match, TRBD1 (5 bases). Per the germline V gene, CDR1 is SNHLY and CDR2 is FYNNEI. CDR3 size: 15 residues. The V and J ends lost 3 bases and 5 bases respectively, with 13 bases between them. CDR3: CASSDRTLGTGELFF. CDR3 nucleotides: TGTGCCAGCAGTGACCGGACATTGGGGACCGGGGAGCTGTTTTTT.

The chain uses TRBV11-2 and TRBJ1-3, with D possibly TRBD1 on 6 matching bases. CDR3 size: 18 residues. V dropped 0 bases and J dropped 4 bases, with 19 bases sitting between them. Germline V gene sequence: CDR1 SGHAT, CDR2 FQNNGV. DNA for the CDR3: TGTGCCAGCAGCTTAGAATACGGGGATACGGACAGCGGAAACACCATATATTTT. Protein product: CASSLEYGDTDSGNTIYF. Looking up the rest from reference TRBV11-2 and TRBJ1-3 gives the full variable domain: EAGVAQSPRYKIIEKRQSVAFWCNPISGHATLYWYQQILGQGPKLLIQFQNNGVVDDSQLPKDRFSAERLKGVDSTLKIQPAKLEDSAVYLCASSLEYGDTDSGNTIYFGEGSWLTVV.

The V and J genes are TRBV6-1 and TRBJ2-5, with a weak D call TRBD2 (6 bases). Trimming shortened V by 7 bases and J by 2 bases, and 14 bases separated the two germline ends. The germline CDR1 and CDR2 sequences are MNHNS and SASEGT. This CDR3 is built from 14 residues. CDR3: CASNPGGGQETQYF. DNA of the CDR3: TGTGCCAGCAATCCCGGGGGAGGTCAAGAGACCCAGTACTTC.

The rearrangement joins TRBV11-3 to TRBJ2-5, with a tentative D call TRBD1 (7 bases). Germline V gene lookup returns CDR1 SGHNT and CDR2 YENEEA. Deletions cut 4 bases from V and 7 bases from J, with 19 bases between. This CDR3 has 15 amino acids. The CDR3 spells CASSYRDRKRATQYF. The CDR3 nucleotides read TGTGCCAGCAGCTACCGGGACAGAAAGCGGGCGACCCAGTACTTC. Complete variable domain (other parts from reference TRBV11-3 and TRBJ2-5): EAGVVQSPRYKIIEKKQPVAFWCNPISGHNTLYWYLQNLGQGPELLIRYENEEAVDDSQLPKDRFSAERLKGVDSTLKIQPAELGDSAVYLCASSYRDRKRATQYFGPGTRLLVL.

The chain couples TRBV2 to TRBJ2-7; D is perhaps TRBD2 (6 bases). Between the trimmed V and J ends, which lost 6 bases and 0 bases, there was a span of 12 bases. CDR1 and CDR2 from the germline V gene are SNHLY and FYNNEI. The CDR3 runs 14 residues. CDR3 protein: CASRRDFSSYEQYF. The CDR3 DNA reads TGTGCCAGCAGGCGGGACTTCAGCTCCTACGAGCAGTACTTC.

The chain recombines TRBV2 with TRBJ2-3, with D possibly matching TRBD2 (5 bases). Trimming left V 1 base short and J 12 bases short, with 8 bases between. This CDR3 has 11 amino acids. CDR1 and CDR2 (germline): SNHLY, FYNNEI. The CDR3, as DNA: TGTGCCAGCAGTGAAGTGAGGGTACAGTATTTT. This translates into CASSEVRVQYF.

This clone has a single count. J is TRBJ1-2 and V is TRBV27; 7 bases are shared with TRBD1. Germline V gene lookup returns CDR1 MNHEY and CDR2 SMNVEV (reference sequence). Losses at the gene ends were 5 bases for V and 1 base for J; bases not matched to a gene: 13. This CDR3 contains 17 residues. The CDR3 sequence is CASSPTLAGQLNYGYTF. The CDR3 nucleotides are TGTGCCAGCAGTCCAACTCTTGCGGGACAGCTTAACTATGGCTACACCTTC.

This chain uses TRBV11-3 with TRBJ2-3; weak D call: TRBD1 (5 bases). V was pared by 2 bases and J by 7 bases, with 13 bases between. CDR1 is SGHNT, CDR2 YENEEA, per germline. The CDR3 is made up of 14 amino acids. CDR3 in amino acids: CASSLTPRGNTQYF. The CDR3, as DNA: TGTGCCAGCAGCTTAACCCCTAGGGGAAATACGCAGTATTTT.

Concerning this clone: The sample has other DNA sequences that encode this CDR3 too. The chain combines TRBV11-1 with TRBJ2-6; a weak D match, TRBD1 (6 bases). The germline V and J ends were trimmed by 5 bases and 0 bases, with 8 bases remaining between them. The CDR3 consists of 15 residues. Germline lookup yields CDR1 SGHAT and CDR2 FQDESV (reference sequence). CDR3 loop: CASSKTGSGANVLTF. In nucleotides, the CDR3 is TGTGCCAGCAGCAAGACAGGCTCTGGGGCCAACGTCCTGACTTTC.

The chain carries TRBV10-2 and TRBJ1-2, with D unclear. V lost 1 base to trimming and J lost 6 bases, with 15 bases between them. Germline assignment: CDR1 WSHSY and CDR2 SAAADI. This CDR3 has 15 amino acids. The CDR3 region is CASSEFSVANHGYTF. CDR3 nucleotide sequence: TGCGCCAGCAGTGAGTTTTCTGTGGCAAACCATGGCTACACCTTC.